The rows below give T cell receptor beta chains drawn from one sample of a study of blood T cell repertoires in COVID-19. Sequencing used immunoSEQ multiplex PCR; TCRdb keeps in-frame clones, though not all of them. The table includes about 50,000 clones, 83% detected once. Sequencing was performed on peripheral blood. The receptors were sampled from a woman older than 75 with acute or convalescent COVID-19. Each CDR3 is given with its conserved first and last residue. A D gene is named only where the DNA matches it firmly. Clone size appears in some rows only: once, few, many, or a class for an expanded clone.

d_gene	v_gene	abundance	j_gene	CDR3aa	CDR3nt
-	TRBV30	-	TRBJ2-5	CAATASASETQYF	TGTGCCGCAACGGCTAGTGCCTCAGAGACCCAGTACTTC
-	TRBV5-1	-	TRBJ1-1	CASSLKAELGTEAFF	TGCGCCAGCAGCTTGAAGGCGGAACTGGGTACTGAAGCTTTCTTT
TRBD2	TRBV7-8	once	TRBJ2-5	CASSLRDPGPGLAGETQYF	TGTGCCAGCAGCTTACGGGACCCAGGGCCTGGACTAGCGGGGGAGACCCAGTACTTC
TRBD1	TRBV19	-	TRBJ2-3	CASSYRGPSTDTQYF	TGTGCCAGTAGTTACAGGGGGCCGAGCACAGATACGCAGTATTTT
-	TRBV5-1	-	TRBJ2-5	CASGGGQETQYF	TGCGCCAGCGGGGGAGGCCAAGAGACCCAGTACTTC
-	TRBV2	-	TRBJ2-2	CASGGVGTGELFF	TGTGCCAGCGGAGGCGTGGGCACCGGGGAGCTGTTTTTT
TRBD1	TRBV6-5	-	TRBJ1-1	CASSYRGQAGTEAFF	TGTGCCAGCAGTTACCGAGGACAGGCGGGTACTGAAGCTTTCTTT
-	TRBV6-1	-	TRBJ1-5	CASSEYSRGGQPQHF	TGTGCCAGCAGTGAATATTCGCGCGGCGGGCAGCCCCAGCATTTT
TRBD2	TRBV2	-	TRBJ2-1	CASSEPGTRGKGEQFF	TGTGCCAGCAGTGAACCCGGGACTAGGGGGAAGGGTGAGCAGTTCTTC
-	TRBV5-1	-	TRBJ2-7	CASSLLGLGSYEQYF	TGCGCCAGCAGCTTGCTAGGACTGGGATCCTACGAGCAGTACTTC
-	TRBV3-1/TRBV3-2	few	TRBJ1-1	CASTQKPNGEAFF	TGTGCCAGCACCCAAAAGCCCAACGGTGAAGCTTTCTTT
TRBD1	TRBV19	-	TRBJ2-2	CASRRQGNTGELFF	TGTGCCAGTAGGAGACAGGGGAACACCGGGGAGCTGTTTTTT
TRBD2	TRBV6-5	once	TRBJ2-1	CASSYSGTSGVNEQFF	TGTGCCAGCAGTTACTCCGGGACTAGCGGGGTCAATGAGCAGTTCTTC
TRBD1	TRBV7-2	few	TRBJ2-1	CASTPGTGAYNEQFF	TGTGCCAGCACGCCGGGGACAGGAGCCTACAATGAGCAGTTCTTC
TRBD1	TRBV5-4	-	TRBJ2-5	CASSLPGQGTETQYF	TGTGCCAGCAGCTTACCGGGACAGGGTACTGAGACCCAGTACTTC
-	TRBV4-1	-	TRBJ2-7	CASSYYTGDLSYEQYF	TGCGCCAGCAGCTACTATACAGGCGATCTCTCCTACGAGCAGTACTTC
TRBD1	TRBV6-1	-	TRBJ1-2	CASSEVGQGNHNYGYTF	TGTGCCAGCAGTGAAGTGGGACAGGGGAACCATAACTATGGCTACACCTTC
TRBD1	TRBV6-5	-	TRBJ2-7	CASTERGTGTYEQYF	TGTGCCAGCACCGAAAGGGGGACAGGGACCTACGAGCAGTACTTC
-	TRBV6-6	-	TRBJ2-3	CASREGSRDTQYF	TGTGCCAGCAGGGAGGGGTCGAGGGATACGCAGTATTTT
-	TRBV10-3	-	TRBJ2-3	CAISDSKLLGTDTQYF	TGTGCCATCAGTGACTCTAAACTTCTAGGCACAGATACGCAGTATTTT
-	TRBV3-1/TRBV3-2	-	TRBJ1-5	CASSPGRGGNQPQHF	TGTGCCAGCAGTCCCGGCAGGGGAGGCAATCAGCCCCAGCATTTT
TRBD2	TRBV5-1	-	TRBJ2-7	CASSPGTSGGARYEQYF	TGCGCCAGCAGCCCGGGGACTAGCGGGGGGGCTCGTTACGAGCAGTACTTC
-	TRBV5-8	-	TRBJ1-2	CASSLTRSYGYTF	TGTGCCAGCAGCCTAACTCGGTCATATGGCTACACCTTC
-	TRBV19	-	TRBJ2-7	CASSMKGREQYF	TGTGCCAGTAGTATGAAGGGGCGGGAGCAGTACTTC
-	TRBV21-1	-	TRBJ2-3	CASNLARRGHPTDTQYF	TGTGCCAGCAATTTGGCGAGGCGCGGCCATCCCACAGATACGCAGTATTTT
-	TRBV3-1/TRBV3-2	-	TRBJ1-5	CASSQHRNGTQGSQHF	TGTGCCAGCAGCCAACATCGAAATGGGACTCAAGGTTCCCAGCATTTT
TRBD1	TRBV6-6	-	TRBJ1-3	CASSYSDRVGNTIYF	TGTGCCAGCAGTTACTCGGACAGGGTGGGAAACACCATATATTTT
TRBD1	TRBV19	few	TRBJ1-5	CASSTLGTGVSNQPQHF	TGTGCCAGTAGTACCCTGGGGACAGGGGTTAGCAATCAGCCCCAGCATTTT